These 28 T cell receptor beta chains share one sample of origin, sequenced in a study of blood T cells in healthy people across ages. Using a J-beta primer mix together with a sample-barcoded 5' primer, a second PCR was run for roughly 7 to 12 cycles. TCRdb fed the 5' RACE reads into MiXCR, producing one record per CDR3 protein. The sample comprises 550,000 to 600,000 distinct CDR3 sequences, under 55% of which are singletons, and approximately 23% rests with the top ten. Material: blood. Source of these receptors: a man older than 75 in good health.

CDR3 residues: CASSQDRLAKNIQYF. DNA of the CDR3: TGTGCCAGCAGCCAGGACAGGCTAGCCAAAAACATTCAGTACTTC. This chain links TRBV6-2 or TRBV6-3 with TRBJ2-4; 7 nucleotides match TRBD1. With 6 bases clipped from V and 0 bases from J, the junction kept 5 bases outside the gene matches. The CDR3 covers 15 residues. The germline V gene has CDR1 MNHEY and CDR2 SVGEGT.

Only a few counts were recorded for this clonotype. CDR3 in DNA: TGCGCCAGCAGCTTCTTGCAGGGGGCGGACAATGAGCAGTTCTTC. This codes for CASSFLQGADNEQFF. This chain uses TRBV5-1 with TRBJ2-1, with TRBD1 matching over 8 bases. Germline assignment: CDR1 SGHRS and CDR2 YFSETQ. This CDR3 has 15 amino acids. The J segment lost 5 bases and the V segment lost 2 bases, leaving 6 bases of the junction unmatched.

The V and J genes are TRBV29-1 and TRBJ2-2; D remains ambiguous. Trimming removed 4 bases from V and 0 bases from J, with 6 bases in between. Germline lookup yields CDR1 SQVTM and CDR2 ANQGSEA. The CDR3 is 13 residues long. Here the CDR3 DNA reads TGCAGCGTTGCGCCGGCGAACACCGGGGAGCTGTTTTTT. Translation gives CSVAPANTGELFF.

A few counts support this clonotype. The chain uses TRBV4-1 and TRBJ2-7; TRBD1 matches at 9 bases. The CDR3 spans 16 residues. V lost 0 bases, J lost 8 bases, and 11 bases stayed unmatched. Germline V lookup: CDR1 MGHRA, CDR2 YSYEKL. CDR3 amino acids: CASSQESGGDRAQQYF. The CDR3 DNA reads as TGCGCCAGCAGCCAAGAATCAGGCGGGGACAGGGCTCAGCAGTACTTC.

V and J are TRBV4-1 and TRBJ2-6, with 7 bases fitting TRBD1. This CDR3 has 19 residues. Germline loops: CDR1 MGHRA, CDR2 YSYEKL. The V gene end was trimmed by 3 bases and the J gene end by 0 bases; junction bases not matched to a gene: 11. The CDR3 region is CASSQSGTEFYSGANVLTF. CDR3 nucleotide sequence: TGCGCCAGCAGCCAGTCCGGGACAGAATTTTACTCTGGGGCCAACGTCCTGACTTTC.

This clonotype has only a few counts. The V gene is TRBV7-2, the J gene TRBJ2-3; D not resolved. Trimming pared 5 bases from V and 0 bases from J, leaving 12 bases between. The germline V gene has CDR1 SGHTA and CDR2 FQGNSA. This CDR3 is 15 amino acids long. CDR3 DNA: TGTGCCAGCAGCAAGACGGTCAGAAGCACAGATACGCAGTATTTT. Amino acid sequence: CASSKTVRSTDTQYF.

This clonotype has more than one count but fewer than ten. The V and J genes are TRBV18 and TRBJ2-1; D tentatively reads TRBD1 or TRBD2 (7 bases each). Trimming took off 5 bases at V and 2 bases at J, with 16 bases between the two ends. Germline CDR1 reads KGHSH; CDR2 reads LQKENI. The CDR3 is made up of 16 amino acids. Written as DNA, the CDR3 is TGTGCCAGCTCAACCCCGACAGGGACTACCTACAATGAGCAGTTCTTC. Amino acid sequence: CASSTPTGTTYNEQFF.

This chain connects TRBV28 to TRBJ1-2, with unresolved D. V lost 6 bases and J lost 4, with 15 bases in between. This CDR3 is built from 14 residues. Germline CDR1 and CDR2: MDHEN and SYDVKM. Here the CDR3 DNA reads TGTGCCAGCAGGCGCCCCCACATGTCCTATGGCTACACCTTC. Protein product: CASRRPHMSYGYTF.

V and J are TRBV7-2 and TRBJ2-1; TRBD2 aligns across 7 bases. The CDR3 extends over 17 amino acids. Germline V gene lookup returns CDR1 SGHTA and CDR2 FQGNSA. V shed 1 base, J shed 6 bases, and the junction held 12 bases outside the gene matches. This CDR3 is CASSLVASGGYSNEQFF. The CDR3 DNA follows: TGTGCCAGCAGCTTAGTGGCTAGCGGAGGCTATAGCAATGAGCAGTTCTTC.

This CDR3 is CTPKGDLGTDTQYF. CDR3 bases: TGCACCCCAAAGGGGGATTTAGGCACAGATACGCAGTATTTT. The V call is TRBV20-1, the J call TRBJ2-3, with a possible D match to TRBD1 (6 bases). CDR3 length equals 14 residues. Per germline, CDR1 DFQATT and CDR2 SNEGSKA (reference sequence).

The chain combines TRBV6-5 with TRBJ2-7; TRBD2 matches at 10 bases. V shed 5 bases, J shed 2 bases, and the junction held 6 bases outside the gene matches. The germline V gene encodes CDR1 MNHEY and CDR2 SVGAGI. This CDR3 has 15 residues. The CDR3 region has the DNA TGTGCCAGCAGTCTTCTAGCGGGGGTTACCTACGAGCAGTACTTC. Protein: CASSLLAGVTYEQYF.

Comment on this clonotype: A much larger clone is a single base away; this may be a read error. V gene TRBV6-5 combines with J gene TRBJ2-5; D remains unclear. Germline CDR1 reads MNHEY; CDR2 reads SVGAGI. The CDR3 is 14 amino acids. Trimming removed 4 bases from V and 4 bases from J, with 13 bases in between. The CDR3 loop reads CASSLDPASETQYF. CDR3 bases: TGTGCCAGCAGTTTAGACCCCGCATCAGAGACCCAGTACTTC.

The rearrangement joins TRBV7-2 to TRBJ2-7; tentatively, D is TRBD1 or TRBD2 (5 bases each). Between the trimmed V and J ends, which lost 5 bases and 3 bases, there was a span of 11 bases. Germline CDR1 is SGHTA and CDR2 is FQGNSA. The CDR3 has 13 amino acids. The CDR3 coding sequence is TGTGCCAGCAGCACGGGACCGGGCTACGAGCAGTACTTC. Protein product: CASSTGPGYEQYF.

The table lists this clonotype with a few counts. The chain is built from TRBV6-6 and TRBJ2-7; 10 bases agree with TRBD2. The CDR3 is made up of 16 amino acids. Trimming took 6 bases from V and 0 from J; bases not matched to a gene: 8. In germline, CDR1 is MNHNY, CDR2 SVGAGI (reference sequence). This CDR3 is CASSRLAGAFSYEQYF. In DNA form, the CDR3 reads TGTGCCAGCAGCCGCCTAGCGGGAGCCTTCTCCTACGAGCAGTACTTC.

This clonotype came up a few times. V and J are TRBV7-9 and TRBJ1-1, with TRBD1 as a possible D gene (6 bases). The CDR3 has 11 residues. V was cut by 0 bases and J by 13 bases, with 9 bases left in between. Germline V gene lookup returns CDR1 SEHNR and CDR2 FQNEAQ (reference sequence). The CDR3 spells CASSLAGGHFF. CDR3 in DNA: TGTGCCAGCAGCTTAGCGGGGGGGCATTTCTTT.

This clonotype was seen a handful of times. The chain recombines TRBV6-5 with TRBJ2-3, with 7 bases aligning to TRBD2. With V trimmed by 6 bases and J by 2 bases, 2 bases remained unmatched. The CDR3 has 13 residues. Per the germline V gene, CDR1 is MNHEY and CDR2 is SVGAGI. The CDR3 reads CASRLAVTDTQYF. The CDR3 DNA follows: TGTGCCAGCAGGCTAGCGGTCACAGATACGCAGTATTTT.

The chain uses TRBV25-1 and TRBJ1-4, with TRBD1 matching over 7 bases. This CDR3 is 14 amino acids long. Germline CDR1 MGHDK, CDR2 SYGVNS. V dropped 3 bases and J dropped 8; count of bases not matched to a gene: 6. The CDR3 nucleotides read TGTGCCAGCAGTGAGGCAGGGGGGCGGGAAAAACTGTTTTTT. Protein sequence: CASSEAGGREKLFF.

The sample holds a few counts of this clonotype. The chain recombines TRBV7-2 with TRBJ1-2; D possibly corresponds to TRBD1 (5 bases). Trimming shortened V by 5 bases and J by 2 bases, and 18 bases separated the two germline ends. The CDR3 is 16 residues long. Germline CDR1 and CDR2: SGHTA and FQGNSA. The CDR3 sequence is CASSLFGGRENYGYTF. In nucleotides, the CDR3 is TGTGCCAGCAGCCTGTTCGGAGGCAGGGAGAACTATGGCTACACCTTC.

The sample holds a few counts of this clonotype. This chain links TRBV7-9 with TRBJ2-7, with TRBD2 identical over 7 bases. Trimming cost V 5 bases and J 0 bases; bases outside gene matches: 4. CDR3 length: 14 residues. CDR1 and CDR2 (germline): SEHNR, FQNEAQ (reference sequence). CDR3 sequence: CASSSTSVSYEQYF. The CDR3 DNA sequence: TGTGCCAGCAGCAGTACTAGCGTCTCCTACGAGCAGTACTTC.

This clonotype has a handful of counts. This rearrangement joins TRBV6-6 to TRBJ2-5; D remains ambiguous. The CDR3 length is 14 residues. Germline V gene data show CDR1 as MNHNY and CDR2 as SVGAGI (reference sequence). Trimming left V 2 bases short and J 2 bases short, with 9 bases between. Written as DNA, the CDR3 is TGTGCCAGCAGTTACGAAAACAGTCAAGAGACCCAGTACTTC. Its protein product is CASSYENSQETQYF.

The CDR3 DNA is TGTGCCAGCAGCCCGACTAGCGGGAGATCCTACGAGCAGTACTTC. As protein: CASSPTSGRSYEQYF. V is TRBV7-9 and J is TRBJ2-7; 12 positions match TRBD2. Per the germline V gene, CDR1 is SEHNR and CDR2 is FQNEAQ (reference sequence). With 5 bases clipped from V and 1 base from J, the junction kept 3 bases outside the gene matches. The CDR3 is made up of 15 amino acids.

In this sample, this clonotype turned up many times. The chain is built from TRBV6-6 and TRBJ2-7; 10 nucleotides align to TRBD2. CDR1 and CDR2 from the germline V gene are MNHNY and SVGAGI (reference sequence). The length of the CDR3 is 14 residues. With V trimmed by 4 bases and J by 4 bases, 4 bases remained unmatched. As DNA, the CDR3 is TGTGCCAGCAGTTCTAGCGGGAGTGGGTACGAGCAGTACTTC. Protein: CASSSSGSGYEQYF.

V usage is TRBV10-3 and J usage is TRBJ2-3, with 8 bases aligning to TRBD1. V lost 7 bases to trimming and J lost 1 base; unmatched junction nucleotides: 7. CDR1 and CDR2 (germline): ENHRY, SYGVKD. This CDR3 comprises 15 residues. This chain's CDR3 is CAINPQGERTDTQYF. In nucleotides, the CDR3 is TGTGCCATCAACCCACAGGGGGAACGCACAGATACGCAGTATTTT.

The rearrangement links TRBV24-1 to TRBJ2-3; 7 nucleotides agree with TRBD1. From germline, CDR1 is KGHDR and CDR2 SFDVKD. The CDR3 contains 15 residues. V dropped 3 bases and J dropped 5; count of bases not matched to a gene: 7. The CDR3 region has the DNA TGTGCCACCAGTGATCCCGCAGGGGGTCGAGATACGCAGTATTTT. This codes for CATSDPAGGRDTQYF.

V and J are TRBV6-2 or TRBV6-3 and TRBJ1-2, with D perhaps TRBD1 (5 bases). Germline values: CDR1 MNHEY, CDR2 SVGEGT. This CDR3 is built from 16 residues. Trimming cost V 0 bases and J 7 bases, with 18 bases left between them. DNA for the CDR3: TGTGCCAGCAGTTACTCGGTTGGAGGGGATAAAGGTGGCTACACCTTC. The encoded protein is CASSYSVGGDKGGYTF.

This clonotype came up a few times. The gene calls are TRBV13 and TRBJ1-1; D not resolved. Trimming pared 2 bases from V and 5 bases from J, leaving 9 bases between. Germline V gene data show CDR1 as PRHDT and CDR2 as FYEKMQ (reference sequence). This CDR3 is 13 amino acids long. The CDR3 DNA is TGTGCCAGCAGCTTAAGGCCGGGGACTGAAGCTTTCTTT. It is translated as CASSLRPGTEAFF. Full variable domain (outside the CDR3, taken from reference TRBV13 and TRBJ1-1): AAGVIQSPRHLIKEKRETATLKCYPIPRHDTVYWYQQGPGQDPQFLISFYEKMQSDKGSIPDRFSAQQFSDYHSELNMSSLELGDSALYFCASSLRPGTEAFFGQGTRLTVV.

This clonotype was seen more than once but under ten times. This chain connects TRBV15 to TRBJ1-5; tentative D call: TRBD1 (5 bases). The CDR3 is 14 residues long. V dropped 6 bases and J dropped 4 bases, with 13 bases sitting between them. In germline, CDR1 is LNHNV, CDR2 YYDKDF (reference sequence). The CDR3 DNA reads TGTGCCACCAGTCCGACAGCCACAAATCAGCCCCAGCATTTT. Translated, it gives CATSPTATNQPQHF. The variable domain in full, completed from reference TRBV15 and TRBJ1-5, reads DAMVIQNPRYQVTQFGKPVTLSCSQTLNHNVMYWYQQKSSQAPKLLFHYYDKDFNNEADTPDNFQSRRPNTSFCFLDIRSPGLGDTAMYLCATSPTATNQPQHFGDGTRLSIL.

The chain is built from TRBV5-1 and TRBJ2-1, with 10 bases fitting TRBD2. The length of the CDR3 is 14 residues. J gave up 8 bases and V 2 bases, and 4 bases lay outside the gene matches. Germline V gene sequence: CDR1 SGHRS, CDR2 YFSETQ. The CDR3 protein is CASSFSGRKDEQFF. The CDR3 coding sequence is TGCGCCAGCAGCTTTAGCGGGAGGAAGGATGAGCAGTTCTTC.